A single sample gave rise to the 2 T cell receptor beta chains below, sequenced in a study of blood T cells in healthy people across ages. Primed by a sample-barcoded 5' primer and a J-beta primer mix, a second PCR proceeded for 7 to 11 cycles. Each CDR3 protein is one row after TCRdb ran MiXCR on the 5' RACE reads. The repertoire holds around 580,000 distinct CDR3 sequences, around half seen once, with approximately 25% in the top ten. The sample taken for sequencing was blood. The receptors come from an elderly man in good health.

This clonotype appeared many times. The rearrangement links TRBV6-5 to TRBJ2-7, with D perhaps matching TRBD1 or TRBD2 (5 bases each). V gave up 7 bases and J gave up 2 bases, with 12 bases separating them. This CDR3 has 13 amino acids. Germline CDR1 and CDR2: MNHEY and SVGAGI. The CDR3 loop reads CASTRDGTYEQYF. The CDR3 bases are TGTGCCAGCACCCGGGACGGGACCTACGAGCAGTACTTC.

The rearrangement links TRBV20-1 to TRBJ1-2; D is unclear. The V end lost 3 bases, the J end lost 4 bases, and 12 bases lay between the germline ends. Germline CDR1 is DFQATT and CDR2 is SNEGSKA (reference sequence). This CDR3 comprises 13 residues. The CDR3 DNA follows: TGCAGTGCTAGTGACGGTTCTCCCTATGGCTACACCTTC. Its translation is CSASDGSPYGYTF.